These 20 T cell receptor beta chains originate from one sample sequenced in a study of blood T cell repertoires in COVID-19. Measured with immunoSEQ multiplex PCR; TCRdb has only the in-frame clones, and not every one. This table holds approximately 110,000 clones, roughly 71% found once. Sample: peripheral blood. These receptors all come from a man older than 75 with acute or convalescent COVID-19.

CDR3 bases: TGTGCCAGCAGTGAACTAGCGGGAAATTACAATGAGCAGTTCTTC. This encodes CASSELAGNYNEQFF. The chain employs TRBV2 and TRBJ2-1; 9 bases are a match to TRBD2. The germline gives CDR1 SNHLY, CDR2 FYNNEI. This CDR3 is 15 amino acids long. The ends lost 2 bases at V and 4 bases at J; junction bases unmatched: 3.

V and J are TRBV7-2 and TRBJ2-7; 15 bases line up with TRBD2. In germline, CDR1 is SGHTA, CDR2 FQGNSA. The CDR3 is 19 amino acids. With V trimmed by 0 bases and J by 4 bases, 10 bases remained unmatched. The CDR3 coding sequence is TGTGCCAGCAGCTTAGCCGGGGGACTAGCGGGAGGACTGCCGTACGAGCAGTACTTC. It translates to CASSLAGGLAGGLPYEQYF. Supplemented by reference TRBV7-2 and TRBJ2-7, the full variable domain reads GAGVSQSPSNKVTEKGKDVELRCDPISGHTALYWYRQSLGQGLEFLIYFQGNSAPDKSGLPSDRFSAERTGGSVSTLTIQRTQQEDSAVYLCASSLAGGLAGGLPYEQYFGPGTRLTVT.

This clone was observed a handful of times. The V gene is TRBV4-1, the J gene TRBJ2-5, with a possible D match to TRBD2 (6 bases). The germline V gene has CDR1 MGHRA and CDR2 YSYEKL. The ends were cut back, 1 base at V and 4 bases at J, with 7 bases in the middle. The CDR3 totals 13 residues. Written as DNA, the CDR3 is TGCGCCAGCAGCCAAGTCGGGGGAGAGACCCAGTACTTC. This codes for CASSQVGGETQYF.

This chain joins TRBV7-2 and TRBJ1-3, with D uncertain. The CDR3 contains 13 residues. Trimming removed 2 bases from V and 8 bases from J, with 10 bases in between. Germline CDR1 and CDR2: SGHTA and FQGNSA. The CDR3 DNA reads TGTGCCAGCAGCTTAACCTGGAGGGACACCATATATTTT. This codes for CASSLTWRDTIYF.

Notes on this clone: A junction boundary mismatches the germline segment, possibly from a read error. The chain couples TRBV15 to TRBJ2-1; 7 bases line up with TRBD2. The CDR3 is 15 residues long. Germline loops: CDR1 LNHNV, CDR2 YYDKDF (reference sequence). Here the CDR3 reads CATRRERDSYNEQFF. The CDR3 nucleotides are TGTGCCACCAGGAGAGAGCGGGACTCCTACAATGAGCAGTTCTTC.

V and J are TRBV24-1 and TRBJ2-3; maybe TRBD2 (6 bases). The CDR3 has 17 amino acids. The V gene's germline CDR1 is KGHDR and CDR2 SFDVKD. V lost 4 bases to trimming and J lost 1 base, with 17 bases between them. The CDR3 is CATSEPLGGGGTDTQYF. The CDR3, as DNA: TGTGCCACCAGTGAACCGCTGGGGGGAGGTGGCACAGATACGCAGTATTTT.

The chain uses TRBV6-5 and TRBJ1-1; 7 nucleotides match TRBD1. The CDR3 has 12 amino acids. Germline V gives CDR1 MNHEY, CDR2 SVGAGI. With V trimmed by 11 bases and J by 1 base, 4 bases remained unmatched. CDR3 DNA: TGTGCCGAGAGGGGGCAGAACACTGAAGCTTTCTTT. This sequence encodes CAERGQNTEAFF.

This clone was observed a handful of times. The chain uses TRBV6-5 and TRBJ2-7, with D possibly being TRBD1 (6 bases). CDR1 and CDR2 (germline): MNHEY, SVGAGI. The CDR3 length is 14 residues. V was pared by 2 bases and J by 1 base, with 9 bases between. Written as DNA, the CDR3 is TGTGCCAGCAGTTACGGGGGCGAGTCCTACGAGCAGTACTTC. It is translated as CASSYGGESYEQYF.

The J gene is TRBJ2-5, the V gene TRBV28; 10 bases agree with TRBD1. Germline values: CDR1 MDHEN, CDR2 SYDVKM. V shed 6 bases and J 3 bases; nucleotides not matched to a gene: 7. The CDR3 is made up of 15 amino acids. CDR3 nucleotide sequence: TGTGCCAGCAGCTTGACAGGGGGCAACGAAGAGACCCAGTACTTC. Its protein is CASSLTGGNEETQYF.

The CDR3: CASSEPAGSKQFF. The CDR3 nucleotides are TGTGCCAGCAGTGAGCCAGCGGGGTCCAAGCAGTTCTTC. V and J are TRBV2 and TRBJ2-1; 7 bases agree with TRBD2. From germline, CDR1 is SNHLY and CDR2 FYNNEI. This CDR3 comprises 13 residues. The J segment lost 11 bases and the V segment lost 3 bases, leaving 7 bases of the junction unmatched.

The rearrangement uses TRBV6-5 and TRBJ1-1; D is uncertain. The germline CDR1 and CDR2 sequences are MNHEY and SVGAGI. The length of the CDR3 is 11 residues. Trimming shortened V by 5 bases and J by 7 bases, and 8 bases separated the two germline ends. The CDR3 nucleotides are TGTGCCAGCAGTCGGGGAGGTGAAGCTTTCTTT. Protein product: CASSRGGEAFF.

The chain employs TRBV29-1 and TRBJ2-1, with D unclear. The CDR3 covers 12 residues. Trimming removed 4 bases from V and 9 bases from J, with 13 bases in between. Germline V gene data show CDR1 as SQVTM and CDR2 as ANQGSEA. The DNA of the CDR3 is TGCAGCGTTGGTGAGTGGCCGGGTGAGCAGTTCTTC. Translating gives CSVGEWPGEQFF.

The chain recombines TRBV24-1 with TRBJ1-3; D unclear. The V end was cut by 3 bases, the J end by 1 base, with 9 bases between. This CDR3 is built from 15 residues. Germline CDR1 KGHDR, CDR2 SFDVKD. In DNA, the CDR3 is TGTGCCACCAGTGATCCCACAGTATCTGGAAACACCATATATTTT. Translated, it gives CATSDPTVSGNTIYF.

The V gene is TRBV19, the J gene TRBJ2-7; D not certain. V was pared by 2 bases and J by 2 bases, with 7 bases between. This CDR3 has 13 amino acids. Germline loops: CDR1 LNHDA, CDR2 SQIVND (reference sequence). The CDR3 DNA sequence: TGTGCCAGTAGTATACCTGGAGCCTACGAGCAGTACTTC. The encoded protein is CASSIPGAYEQYF.

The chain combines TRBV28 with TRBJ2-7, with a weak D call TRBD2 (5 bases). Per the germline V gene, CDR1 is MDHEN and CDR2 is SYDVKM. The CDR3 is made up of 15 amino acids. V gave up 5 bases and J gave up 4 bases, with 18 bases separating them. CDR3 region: CASSPPTRTVYEQYF. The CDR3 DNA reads TGTGCCAGCAGTCCCCCAACCAGGACTGTATACGAGCAGTACTTC. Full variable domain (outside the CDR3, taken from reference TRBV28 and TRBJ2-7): DVKVTQSSRYLVKRTGEKVFLECVQDMDHENMFWYRQDPGLGLRLIYFSYDVKMKEKGDIPEGYSVSREKKERFSLILESASTNQTSMYLCASSPPTRTVYEQYFGPGTRLTVT.

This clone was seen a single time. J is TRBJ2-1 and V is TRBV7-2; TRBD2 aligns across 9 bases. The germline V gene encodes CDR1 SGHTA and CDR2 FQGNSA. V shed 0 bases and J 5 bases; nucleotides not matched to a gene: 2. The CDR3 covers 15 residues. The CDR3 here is CASSLASGRNNEQFF. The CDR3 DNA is TGTGCCAGCAGCTTAGCTAGCGGGAGAAACAATGAGCAGTTCTTC.

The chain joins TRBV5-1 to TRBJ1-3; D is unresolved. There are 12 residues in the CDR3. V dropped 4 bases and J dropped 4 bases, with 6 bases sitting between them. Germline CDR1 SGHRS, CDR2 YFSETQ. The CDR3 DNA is TGCGCCAGCAGCCCCGGGGGAAACACCATATATTTT. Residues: CASSPGGNTIYF.

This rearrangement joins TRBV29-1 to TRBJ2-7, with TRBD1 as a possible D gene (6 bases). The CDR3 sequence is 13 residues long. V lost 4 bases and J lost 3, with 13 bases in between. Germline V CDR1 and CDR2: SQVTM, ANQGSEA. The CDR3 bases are TGCAGCGTTGTACCGGACAGAGACTACGAGCAGTACTTC. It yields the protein CSVVPDRDYEQYF.

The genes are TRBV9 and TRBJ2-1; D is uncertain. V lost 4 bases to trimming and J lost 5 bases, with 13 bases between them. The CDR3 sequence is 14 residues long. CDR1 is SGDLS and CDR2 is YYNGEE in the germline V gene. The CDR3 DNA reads TGTGCCAGCAGCCCCCGAGTGGCGGACAATGAGCAGTTCTTC. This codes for CASSPRVADNEQFF.

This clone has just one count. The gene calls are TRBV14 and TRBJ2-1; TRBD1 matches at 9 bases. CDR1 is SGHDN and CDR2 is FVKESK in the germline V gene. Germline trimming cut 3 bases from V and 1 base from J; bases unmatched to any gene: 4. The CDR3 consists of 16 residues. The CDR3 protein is CASSHQDRGSYNEQFF. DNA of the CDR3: TGTGCCAGCAGCCACCAAGACAGGGGGTCCTACAATGAGCAGTTCTTC.